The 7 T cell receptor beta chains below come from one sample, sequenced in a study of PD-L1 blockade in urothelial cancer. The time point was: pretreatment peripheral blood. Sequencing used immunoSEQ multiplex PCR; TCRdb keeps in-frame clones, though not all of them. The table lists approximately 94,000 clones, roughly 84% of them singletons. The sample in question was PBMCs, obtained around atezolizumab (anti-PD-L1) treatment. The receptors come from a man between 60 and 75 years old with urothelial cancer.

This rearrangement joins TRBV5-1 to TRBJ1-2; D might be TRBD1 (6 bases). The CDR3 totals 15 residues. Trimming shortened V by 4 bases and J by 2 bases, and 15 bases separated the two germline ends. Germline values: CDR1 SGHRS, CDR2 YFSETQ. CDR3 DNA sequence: TGCGCCAGCAGCCGGCAGACCAGGGGAAACTATGGCTACACCTTC. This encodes CASSRQTRGNYGYTF.

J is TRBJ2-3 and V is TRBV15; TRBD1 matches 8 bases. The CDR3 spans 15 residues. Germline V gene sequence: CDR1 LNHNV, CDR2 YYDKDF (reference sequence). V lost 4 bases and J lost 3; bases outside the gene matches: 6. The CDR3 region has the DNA TGTGCCACCAGCATTACAGGGGGACAAACAGATACGCAGTATTTT. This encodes CATSITGGQTDTQYF.

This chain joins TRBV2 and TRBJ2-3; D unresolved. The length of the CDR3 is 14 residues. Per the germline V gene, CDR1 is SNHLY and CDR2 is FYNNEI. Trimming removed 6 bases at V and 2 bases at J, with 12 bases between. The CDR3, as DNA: TGTGCCAGCAGGGAGCAACTCATCACAGATACGCAGTATTTT. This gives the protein CASREQLITDTQYF. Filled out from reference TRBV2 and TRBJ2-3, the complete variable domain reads EPEVTQTPSHQVTQMGQEVILRCVPISNHLYFYWYRQILGQKVEFLVSFYNNEISEKSEIFDDQFSVERPDGSNFTLKIRSTKLEDSAMYFCASREQLITDTQYFGPGTRLTVL.

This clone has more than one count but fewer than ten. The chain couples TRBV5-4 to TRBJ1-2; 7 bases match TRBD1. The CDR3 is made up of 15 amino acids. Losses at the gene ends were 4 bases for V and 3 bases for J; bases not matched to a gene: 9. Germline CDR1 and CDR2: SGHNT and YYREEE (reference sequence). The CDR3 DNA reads TGTGCCAGCAGCCATTCAGGGGGGCCCGACTATGGCTACACCTTC. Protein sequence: CASSHSGGPDYGYTF.

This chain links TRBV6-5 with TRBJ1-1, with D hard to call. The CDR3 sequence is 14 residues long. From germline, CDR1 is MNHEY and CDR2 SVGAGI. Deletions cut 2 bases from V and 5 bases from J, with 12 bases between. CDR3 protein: CASSYGGGLTEAFF. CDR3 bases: TGTGCCAGCAGTTACGGCGGAGGGTTGACTGAAGCTTTCTTT.

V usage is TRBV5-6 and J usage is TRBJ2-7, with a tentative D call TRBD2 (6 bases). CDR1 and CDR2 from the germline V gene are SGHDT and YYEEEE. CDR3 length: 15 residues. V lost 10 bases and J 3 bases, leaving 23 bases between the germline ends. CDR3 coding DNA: TGTGCCTTGTCCCGCCGGATAGCGGAAATCTACGAGCAGTACTTC. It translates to CALSRRIAEIYEQYF.

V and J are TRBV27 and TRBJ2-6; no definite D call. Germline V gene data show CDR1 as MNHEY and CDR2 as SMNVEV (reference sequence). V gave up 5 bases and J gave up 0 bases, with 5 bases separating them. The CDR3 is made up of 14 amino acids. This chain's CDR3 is CASSMSSGANVLTF. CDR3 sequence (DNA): TGTGCCAGCAGTATGAGCTCTGGGGCCAACGTCCTGACTTTC.